The 9 T cell receptor beta chains listed next were all sequenced from one sample in a study of long-term antiretroviral therapy in people with HIV. The libraries were made with immunoSEQ v3.0 at survey level. Measured with immunoSEQ multiplex PCR; TCRdb has only the in-frame clones, and not every one. Altogether about 33,000 clones are present, about 74% being singletons, with the ten largest covering less than 9%. This sample comprised unsorted PBMCs, obtained 2 years after starting antiretroviral therapy. Receptor source: a woman between 50 and 59 years old with HIV.

This sequence joins TRBV14 and TRBJ2-5; unclear D gene. Trimming removed 2 bases at V and 5 bases at J, with 15 bases between. Germline V CDR1 and CDR2: SGHDN, FVKESK. This CDR3 is built from 15 residues. The CDR3 loop is CASSQTLGLWETQYF. The CDR3 DNA follows: TGTGCCAGCAGCCAAACCCTCGGCCTATGGGAGACCCAGTACTTC.

The CDR3 protein is CASSPREYSNQPQHF. The CDR3 region has the DNA TGTGCCAGTAGCCCTAGGGAGTATAGCAATCAGCCCCAGCATTTT. This chain uses TRBV19 with TRBJ1-5; no clear D. This CDR3 comprises 15 residues. Germline values: CDR1 LNHDA, CDR2 SQIVND (reference sequence). Deletions cut 6 bases from V and 0 bases from J, with 12 bases between.

Here the CDR3 reads CASSLERSGGYNEQFF. The CDR3 DNA is TGTGCCAGCAGCTTAGAGCGTAGCGGGGGGTACAATGAGCAGTTCTTC. V and J are TRBV11-2 and TRBJ2-1, with 10 bases lining up with TRBD2. Looked up from germline, CDR1 is SGHAT and CDR2 is FQNNGV. V dropped 0 bases and J dropped 4; count of bases not matched to a gene: 3. This CDR3 spans 16 amino acids.

The chain couples TRBV5-1 to TRBJ2-1; tentatively, D is TRBD1 (6 bases). The CDR3 extends over 14 amino acids. The germline CDR1 and CDR2 sequences are SGHRS and YFSETQ. V lost 5 bases and J lost 4, with 13 bases in between. The CDR3 DNA is TGCGCCAGCAGATTAGACAGGAATTACAATGAGCAGTTCTTC. Its protein product is CASRLDRNYNEQFF.

A single count supports this clone. This chain connects TRBV7-9 to TRBJ2-2, with 9 bases matching TRBD1. Per germline, CDR1 SEHNR and CDR2 FQNEAQ (reference sequence). The CDR3 extends over 16 amino acids. The V and J ends lost 4 bases and 0 bases, in that order; junction bases with no gene match: 3. The CDR3 loop reads CASSSNRGPNTGELFF. Written as DNA, the CDR3 is TGTGCCAGCAGCTCGAACAGGGGGCCGAACACCGGGGAGCTGTTTTTT. Full variable domain (missing parts from reference TRBV7-9 and TRBJ2-2): DTGVSQNPRHKITKRGQNVTFRCDPISEHNRLYWYRQTLGQGPEFLTYFQNEAQLEKSRLLSDRFSAERPKGSFSTLEIQRTEQGDSAMYLCASSSNRGPNTGELFFGEGSRLTVL.

This rearrangement joins TRBV6-6 to TRBJ1-4, with 8 bases aligning to TRBD1. Germline V gene lookup returns CDR1 MNHNY and CDR2 SVGAGI (reference sequence). V dropped 3 bases and J dropped 8; count of bases not matched to a gene: 5. The CDR3 loop spans 14 amino acids. CDR3 sequence (DNA): TGTGCCAGCAGTTATGGACAGGGCGTAGAAAAACTGTTTTTT. Translating gives CASSYGQGVEKLFF.

This chain uses TRBV7-9 with TRBJ1-4; D gene unclear. This CDR3 has 14 residues. Between the trimmed V and J ends, which lost 0 bases and 7 bases, there was a span of 9 bases. Germline assignment: CDR1 SEHNR and CDR2 FQNEAQ (reference sequence). This CDR3 is CASSLALEGEKLFF. The CDR3 nucleotides read TGTGCCAGCAGCTTAGCGCTAGAGGGTGAAAAACTGTTTTTT.

This clone is deemed medium-sized. The rearrangement uses TRBV10-1 and TRBJ1-1; TRBD1 is a possible D gene (5 bases). Between the trimmed V and J ends, which lost 2 bases and 1 base, there was a span of 8 bases. This CDR3 is 14 amino acids long. Germline V gene lookup returns CDR1 WNHNN and CDR2 SYGVQD (reference sequence). The CDR3 here is CASSEGGPNTEAFF. The DNA of the CDR3 is TGCGCCAGCAGTGAGGGGGGACCGAACACTGAAGCTTTCTTT.

V gene TRBV4-1 combines with J gene TRBJ1-4; 9 nucleotides agree with TRBD1. V lost 5 bases and J lost 0; bases outside the gene matches: 4. Germline CDR1 reads MGHRA; CDR2 reads YSYEKL. This CDR3 has 16 amino acids. The CDR3 DNA follows: TGCGCCAGCAGCAAAGGGGACAGGGCAACTAATGAAAAACTGTTTTTT. Its translation is CASSKGDRATNEKLFF.